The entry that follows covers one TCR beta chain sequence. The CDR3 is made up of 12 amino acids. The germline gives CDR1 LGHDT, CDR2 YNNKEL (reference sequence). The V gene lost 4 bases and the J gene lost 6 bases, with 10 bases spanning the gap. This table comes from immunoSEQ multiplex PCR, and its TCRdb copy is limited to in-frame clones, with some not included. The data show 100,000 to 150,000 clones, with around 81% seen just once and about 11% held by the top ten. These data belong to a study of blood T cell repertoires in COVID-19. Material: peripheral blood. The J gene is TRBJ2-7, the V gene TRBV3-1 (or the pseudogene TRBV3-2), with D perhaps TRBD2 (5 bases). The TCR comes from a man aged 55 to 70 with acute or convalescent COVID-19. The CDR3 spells CASSRREGEQYF. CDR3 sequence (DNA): TGTGCCAGCAGCCGTCGAGAGGGCGAGCAGTACTTC.